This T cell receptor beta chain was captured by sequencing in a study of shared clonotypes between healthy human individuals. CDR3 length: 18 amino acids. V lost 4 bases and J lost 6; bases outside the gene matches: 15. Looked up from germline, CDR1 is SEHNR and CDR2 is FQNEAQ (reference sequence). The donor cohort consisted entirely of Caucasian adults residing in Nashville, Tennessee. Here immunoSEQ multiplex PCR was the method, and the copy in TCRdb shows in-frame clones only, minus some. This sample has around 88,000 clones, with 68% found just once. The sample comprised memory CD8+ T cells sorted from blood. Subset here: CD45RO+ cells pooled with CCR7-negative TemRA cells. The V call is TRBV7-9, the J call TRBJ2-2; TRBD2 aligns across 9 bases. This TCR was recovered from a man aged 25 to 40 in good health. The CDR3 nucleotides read TGTGCCAGCAGCTCGGCGGCTAGCGGGGCGTTCTATCCCGGGGAGCTGTTTTTT. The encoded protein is CASSSAASGAFYPGELFF.